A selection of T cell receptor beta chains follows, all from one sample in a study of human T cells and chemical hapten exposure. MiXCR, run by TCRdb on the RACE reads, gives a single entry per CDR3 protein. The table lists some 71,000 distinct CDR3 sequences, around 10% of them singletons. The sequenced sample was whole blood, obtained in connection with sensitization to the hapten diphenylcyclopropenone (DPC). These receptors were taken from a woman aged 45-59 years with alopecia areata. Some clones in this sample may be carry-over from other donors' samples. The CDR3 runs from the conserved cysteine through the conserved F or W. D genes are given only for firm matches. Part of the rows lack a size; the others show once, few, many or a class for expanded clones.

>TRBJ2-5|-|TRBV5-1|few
CASSFFRESRETQYF
TGCGCCAGCAGCTTTTTTAGGGAGTCAAGGGAGACCCAGTACTTC
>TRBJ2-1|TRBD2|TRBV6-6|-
CASSYSKSRGRANEQFF
TGTGCCAGCAGTTACTCGAAAAGCCGCGGGAGGGCCAATGAGCAGTTCTTC
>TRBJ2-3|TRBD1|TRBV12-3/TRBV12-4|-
CASSPRQGITDTQYF
TGTGCCAGCAGTCCCCGACAGGGTATCACAGATACGCAGTATTTT
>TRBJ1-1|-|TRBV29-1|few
CSAEVARGAFF
TGCAGCGCAGAAGTGGCTCGTGGGGCTTTCTTT
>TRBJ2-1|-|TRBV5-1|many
CASSPDRRYNEQFF
TGCGCCAGCAGCCCCGACAGGAGATACAATGAGCAGTTCTTC
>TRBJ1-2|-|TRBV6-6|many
CASSYQNGYTF
TGTGCCAGCAGTTACCAGAACGGCTACACCTTC
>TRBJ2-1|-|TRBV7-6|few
CASSFRPAIDEQFF
TGTGCCAGCAGCTTTAGACCCGCTATAGATGAGCAGTTCTTC
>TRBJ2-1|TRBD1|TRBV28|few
CASSLLDRGPYNEQFF
TGTGCCAGCAGTTTACTGGACAGGGGGCCGTACAATGAGCAGTTCTTC
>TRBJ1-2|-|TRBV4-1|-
CASSQVLLGQGSYGYTF
TGCGCCAGCAGCCAAGTGCTACTCGGGCAGGGATCGTATGGCTACACCTTC
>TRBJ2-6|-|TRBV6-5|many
CASAVESSGANVLTF
TGTGCCAGCGCGGTTGAGAGCTCTGGGGCCAACGTCCTGACTTTC
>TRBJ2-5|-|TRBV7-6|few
CASSAGEAVLQETQYF
TGTGCCAGCAGCGCGGGTGAGGCAGTGCTCCAAGAGACCCAGTACTTC
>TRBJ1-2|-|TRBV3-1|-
CASSQATGNWAF
TGTGCCAGCAGCCAAGCCACAGGGAACTGGGCCTTC
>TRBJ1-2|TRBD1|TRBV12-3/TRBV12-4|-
CASSTLRGGFGYTF
TGTGCCAGCAGCACCCTCCGAGGGGGCTTTGGCTACACCTTC
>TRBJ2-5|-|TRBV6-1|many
CASSETAAQETQYF
TGTGCCAGCAGTGAAACGGCGGCGCAAGAGACCCAGTACTTC
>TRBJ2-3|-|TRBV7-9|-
CASSPPLDTQYF
TGTGCCAGCAGCCCCCCGCTGGATACGCAGTATTTT
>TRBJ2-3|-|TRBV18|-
CASSPGGADTQYF
TGTGCCAGCTCACCAGGAGGGGCGGATACGCAGTATTTT
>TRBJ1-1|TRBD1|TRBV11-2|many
CASSPRTGLNTEAFF
TGTGCCAGCAGCCCAAGGACAGGATTGAACACTGAAGCTTTCTTT
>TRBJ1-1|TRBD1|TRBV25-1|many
CASSGSGQGRMAMNTEAFF
TGTGCCAGCAGTGGGTCGGGACAGGGAAGGATGGCGATGAACACTGAAGCTTTCTTT
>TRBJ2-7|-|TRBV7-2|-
CASSLGGAGYEQYF
TGTGCCAGCAGCTTAGGGGGAGCTGGGTACGAGCAGTACTTC
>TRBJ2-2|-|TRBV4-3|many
CASSQAGGPNTGELFF
TGCGCCAGCAGCCAAGCCGGCGGGCCGAACACCGGGGAGCTGTTTTTT
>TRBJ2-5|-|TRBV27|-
CASSLMWGNQETQYF
TGTGCCAGCAGTTTAATGTGGGGCAACCAAGAGACCCAGTACTTC
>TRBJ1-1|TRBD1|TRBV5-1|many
CASSSSGGASTEAFF
TGCGCCAGCAGCTCTTCAGGGGGCGCGAGCACTGAAGCTTTCTTT
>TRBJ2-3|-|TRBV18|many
CASSFTTASSTDTQYF
TGTGCCAGCTCATTCACGACGGCCTCTAGCACAGATACGCAGTATTTT
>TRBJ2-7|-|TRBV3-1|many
CASSQERGGDRTYEQYF
TGTGCCAGCAGCCAAGAACGAGGAGGGGACAGAACCTACGAGCAGTACTTC
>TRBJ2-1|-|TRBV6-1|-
CASSLHDEQFF
TGTGCCAGCTCGCTTCATGATGAGCAGTTCTTC
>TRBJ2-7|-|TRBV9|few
CASSVAAAVNSYEQYF
TGTGCCAGCAGCGTAGCTGCGGCAGTGAACTCCTACGAGCAGTACTTC
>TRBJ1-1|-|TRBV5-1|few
CASNTGLNTEAFF
TGCGCCAGCAATACAGGATTGAACACTGAAGCTTTCTTT
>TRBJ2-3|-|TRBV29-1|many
CSVDLGLHQDTQYF
TGCAGCGTTGACCTTGGACTCCACCAAGATACGCAGTATTTT
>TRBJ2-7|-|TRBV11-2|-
CASSPLKGVHEQYF
TGTGCCAGCAGCCCCCTAAAGGGGGTCCACGAGCAGTACTTC
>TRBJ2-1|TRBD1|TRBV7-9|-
CASSFQTGTSSYNEQFF
TGTGCCAGCAGCTTCCAGACAGGGACCAGCTCCTACAATGAGCAGTTCTTC
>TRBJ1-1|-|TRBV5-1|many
CASSSLQGHGEAFF
TGCGCCAGCAGCTCTCTGCAGGGGCATGGTGAAGCTTTCTTT
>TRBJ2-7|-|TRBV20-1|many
CRPTGDLNPNEQYF
TGCAGGCCTACTGGGGACCTCAACCCCAACGAGCAGTACTTC
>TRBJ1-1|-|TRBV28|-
CASMRVTEAFF
TGTGCCAGCATGCGGGTCACTGAAGCTTTCTTT
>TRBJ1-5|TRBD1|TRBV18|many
CASSQSLKQGGANQPQHF
TGTGCCAGCTCCCAGTCCTTAAAACAGGGGGGAGCCAATCAGCCCCAGCATTTT
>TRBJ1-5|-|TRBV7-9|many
CASSLESTGNQPQHF
TGTGCCAGCAGCTTAGAGTCTACAGGGAACCAGCCCCAGCATTTT
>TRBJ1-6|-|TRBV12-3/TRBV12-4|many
CASRGGLNNSPLHF
TGTGCCAGCCGGGGAGGACTTAATAATTCACCCCTCCACTTT
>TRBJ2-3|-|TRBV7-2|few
CASSFTNSDTQYF
TGTGCCAGCAGCTTTACAAACTCAGATACGCAGTATTTT
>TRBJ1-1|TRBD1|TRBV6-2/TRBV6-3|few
CASSYSSGTGAEAFF
TGTGCCAGCAGTTACTCGTCTGGGACAGGGGCTGAAGCTTTCTTT
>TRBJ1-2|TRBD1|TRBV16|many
CASSPWTGYGYTF
TGTGCCAGCAGCCCCTGGACAGGGTATGGCTACACCTTC
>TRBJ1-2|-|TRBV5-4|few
CASSLPTGRGYTF
TGTGCCAGCAGCTTGCCCACAGGGAGGGGCTACACCTTC
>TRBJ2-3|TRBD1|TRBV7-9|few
CASSPTGGASSDTQYF
TGTGCCAGCAGCCCGACAGGGGGCGCAAGTTCAGATACGCAGTATTTT
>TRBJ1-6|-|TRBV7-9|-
CASLRDGCNSPLHF
TGTGCCAGCCTCAGAGACGGGTGTAATTCACCCCTCCACTTT
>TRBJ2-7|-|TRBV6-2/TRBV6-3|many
CASSYVGQTYEQYF
TGTGCCAGCAGTTACGTAGGACAGACCTACGAGCAGTACTTC
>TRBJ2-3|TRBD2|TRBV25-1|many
CASGKRGGTDTQYF
TGTGCCAGTGGGAAGCGGGGCGGCACAGATACGCAGTATTTT
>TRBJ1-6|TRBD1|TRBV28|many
CASSPRQGLHSPLHF
TGTGCCAGCAGCCCTAGACAGGGGCTACATTCACCCCTCCACTTT
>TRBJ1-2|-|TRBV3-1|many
CASSQDAGRGGYTF
TGTGCCAGCAGCCAAGATGCGGGGCGGGGTGGCTACACCTTC
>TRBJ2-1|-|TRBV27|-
CASSRAEGAYNEQFF
TGTGCCAGCAGTCGTGCGGAAGGGGCCTACAATGAGCAGTTCTTC
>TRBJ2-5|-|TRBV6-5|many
CASSLSYGSQETQYF
TGTGCCAGCAGCCTCTCCTACGGATCCCAAGAGACCCAGTACTTC
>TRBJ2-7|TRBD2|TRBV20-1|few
CSAVGRAGGTFYEQYF
TGCAGTGCTGTTGGACGAGCGGGAGGAACCTTCTACGAGCAGTACTTC
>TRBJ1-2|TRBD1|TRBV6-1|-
CASSGYIFADRGGYGYTF
TGTGCCAGCAGTGGGTACATCTTCGCGGACAGGGGCGGCTATGGCTACACCTTC
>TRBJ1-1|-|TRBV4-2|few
CASSQEDRNHQMNTEAFF
TGTGCCAGCAGCCAAGAGGACAGAAACCACCAAATGAACACTGAAGCTTTCTTT
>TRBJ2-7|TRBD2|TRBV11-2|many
CASSPFPQREAYEQYF
TGTGCCAGCAGCCCTTTTCCCCAGCGGGAGGCCTACGAGCAGTACTTC
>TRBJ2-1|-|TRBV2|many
CASPTRRSYNEQFF
TGTGCCAGCCCGACCCGGCGCTCCTACAATGAGCAGTTCTTC
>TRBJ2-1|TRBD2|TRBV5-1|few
CASSRGGRNEQFF
TGCGCCAGCAGCCGAGGCGGGAGAAATGAGCAGTTCTTC
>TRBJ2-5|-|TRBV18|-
CASSPSGSQETQYF
TGTGCCAGCTCACCGTCAGGGAGCCAAGAGACCCAGTACTTC
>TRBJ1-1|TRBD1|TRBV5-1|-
CASSLGDRGEAFF
TGCGCCAGCAGCTTGGGGGACAGGGGTGAAGCTTTCTTT
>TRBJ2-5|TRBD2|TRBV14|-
CASSRLAGGQETQYF
TGTGCCAGCAGCCGACTAGCGGGGGGGCAAGAGACCCAGTACTTC
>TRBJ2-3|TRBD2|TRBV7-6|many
CASSPLPQTSGGVDTQYF
TGTGCCAGCAGCCCCCTTCCACAGACTAGCGGGGGAGTAGACACGCAGTATTTT
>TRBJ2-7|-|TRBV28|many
CASSTSPTYEQYF
TGTGCCAGCAGTACTAGCCCAACCTACGAGCAGTACTTC